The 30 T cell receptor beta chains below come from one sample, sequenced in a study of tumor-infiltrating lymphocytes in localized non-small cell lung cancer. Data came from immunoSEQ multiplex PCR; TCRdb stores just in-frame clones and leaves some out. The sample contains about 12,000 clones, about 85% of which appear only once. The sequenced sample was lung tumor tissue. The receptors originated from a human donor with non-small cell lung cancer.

The CDR3 sequence is CASSEQRGNTIYF. As DNA, the CDR3 is TGTGCCAGCTCAGAGCAACGTGGAAACACCATATATTTT. The chain combines TRBV7-7 with TRBJ1-3; no reliable D call. V was shortened by 8 bases and J by 3 bases, with 11 bases between the two germline ends. The CDR3 is 13 residues long. Germline V gene sequence: CDR1 SSHAT, CDR2 FNYEAQ (reference sequence).

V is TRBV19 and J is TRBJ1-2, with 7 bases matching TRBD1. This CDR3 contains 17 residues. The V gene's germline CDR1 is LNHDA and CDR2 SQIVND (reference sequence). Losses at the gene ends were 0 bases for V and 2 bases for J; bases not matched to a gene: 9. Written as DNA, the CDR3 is TGTGCCAGTAGTATAGACTCCCGACAGGGTACCAACTATGGCTACACCTTC. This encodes CASSIDSRQGTNYGYTF.

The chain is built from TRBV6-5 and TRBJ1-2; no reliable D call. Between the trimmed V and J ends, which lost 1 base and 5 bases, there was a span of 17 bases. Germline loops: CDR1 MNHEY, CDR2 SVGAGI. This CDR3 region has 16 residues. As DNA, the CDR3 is TGTGCCAGCAGTTACTACCCCTCCTCGGCGCTTTATGGCTACACCTTC. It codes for CASSYYPSSALYGYTF.

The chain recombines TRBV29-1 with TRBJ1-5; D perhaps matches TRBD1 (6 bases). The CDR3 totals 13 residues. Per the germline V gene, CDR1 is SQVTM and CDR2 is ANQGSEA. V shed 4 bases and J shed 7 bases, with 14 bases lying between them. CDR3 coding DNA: TGCAGCGTTGTGGGGGGGGCGGGACAGCCCCAGCATTTT. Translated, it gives CSVVGGAGQPQHF.

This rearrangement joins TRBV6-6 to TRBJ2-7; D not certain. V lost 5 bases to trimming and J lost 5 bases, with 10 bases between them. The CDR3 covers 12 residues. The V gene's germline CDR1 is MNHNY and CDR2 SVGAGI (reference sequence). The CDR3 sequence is CASSQWADEQYF. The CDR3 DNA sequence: TGTGCCAGCAGTCAATGGGCTGACGAGCAGTACTTC.

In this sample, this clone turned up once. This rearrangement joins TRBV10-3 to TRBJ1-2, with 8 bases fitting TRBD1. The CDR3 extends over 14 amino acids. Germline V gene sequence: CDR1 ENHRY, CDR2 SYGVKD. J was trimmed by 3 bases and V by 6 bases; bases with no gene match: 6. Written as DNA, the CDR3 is TGTGCCATCAGGCTCGCAGGGGGCGACTATGGCTACACCTTC. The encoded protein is CAIRLAGGDYGYTF.

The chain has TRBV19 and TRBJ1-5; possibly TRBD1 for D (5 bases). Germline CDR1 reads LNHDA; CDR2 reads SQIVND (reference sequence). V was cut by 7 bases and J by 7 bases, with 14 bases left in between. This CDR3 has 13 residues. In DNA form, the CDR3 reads TGTGCCAGTATGCAGGGCCGAGGACAGCCCCAGCATTTT. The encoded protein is CASMQGRGQPQHF.

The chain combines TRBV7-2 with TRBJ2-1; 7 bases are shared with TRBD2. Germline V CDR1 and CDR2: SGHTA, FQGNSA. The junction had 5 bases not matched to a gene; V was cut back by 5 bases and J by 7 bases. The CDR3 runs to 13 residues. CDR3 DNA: TGTGCCAGCAGCCGGGACTACACTAATGAGCAGTTCTTC. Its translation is CASSRDYTNEQFF.

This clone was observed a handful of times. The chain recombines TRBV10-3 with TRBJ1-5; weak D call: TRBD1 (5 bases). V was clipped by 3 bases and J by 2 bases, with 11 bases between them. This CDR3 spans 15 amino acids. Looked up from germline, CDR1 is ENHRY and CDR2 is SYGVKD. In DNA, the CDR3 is TGTGCCATCAGTGACAGGGCGGGTGGCAATCAGCCCCAGCATTTT. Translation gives CAISDRAGGNQPQHF.

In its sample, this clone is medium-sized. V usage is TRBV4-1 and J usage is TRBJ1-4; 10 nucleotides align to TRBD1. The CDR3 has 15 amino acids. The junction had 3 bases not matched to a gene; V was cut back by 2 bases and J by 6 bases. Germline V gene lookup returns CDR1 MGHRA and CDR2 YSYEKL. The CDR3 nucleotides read TGCGCCAGCAGCCAAATGGGACAGGGGCATGAAAAACTGTTTTTT. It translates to CASSQMGQGHEKLFF.

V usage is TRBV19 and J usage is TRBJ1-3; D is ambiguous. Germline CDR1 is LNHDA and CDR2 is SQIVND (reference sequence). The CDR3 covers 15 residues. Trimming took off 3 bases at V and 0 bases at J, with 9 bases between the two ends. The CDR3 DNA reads TGTGCCAGTAGTATTTCCGCGCTCTCTGGAAACACCATATATTTT. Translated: CASSISALSGNTIYF.

CDR3 region: CASSQDRANSNQPQHF. The CDR3 nucleotides read TGTGCCAGCAGCCAAGATCGCGCGAATAGCAATCAGCCCCAGCATTTT. The genes are TRBV4-2 and TRBJ1-5; D is unresolved. The V gene lost 0 bases and the J gene lost 0 bases, with 9 bases spanning the gap. Germline CDR1 reads LGHNA; CDR2 reads YNFKEQ. CDR3 length: 16 residues.

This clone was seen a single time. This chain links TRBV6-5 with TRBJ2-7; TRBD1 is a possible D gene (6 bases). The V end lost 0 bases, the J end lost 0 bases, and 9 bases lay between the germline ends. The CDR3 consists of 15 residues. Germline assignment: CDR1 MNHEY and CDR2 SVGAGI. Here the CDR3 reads CASSYSPGASYEQYF. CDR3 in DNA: TGTGCCAGCAGTTACTCTCCAGGGGCCTCCTACGAGCAGTACTTC.

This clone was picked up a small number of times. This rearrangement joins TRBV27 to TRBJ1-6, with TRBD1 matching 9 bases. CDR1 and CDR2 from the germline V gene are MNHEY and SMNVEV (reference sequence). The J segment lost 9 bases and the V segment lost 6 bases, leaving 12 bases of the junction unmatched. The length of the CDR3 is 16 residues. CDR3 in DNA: TGTGCCAGCAGGGGGGGGACAGGGTCAGCAGTTTCACCCCTCCACTTT. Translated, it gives CASRGGTGSAVSPLHF.

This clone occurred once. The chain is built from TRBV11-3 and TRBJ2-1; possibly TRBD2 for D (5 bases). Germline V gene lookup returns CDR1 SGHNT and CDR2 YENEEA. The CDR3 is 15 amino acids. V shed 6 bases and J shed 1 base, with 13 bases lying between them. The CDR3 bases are TGTGCCAGCAGATCGGGAAATCCATCCTACAATGAGCAGTTCTTC. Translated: CASRSGNPSYNEQFF.

Here the CDR3 reads CASGLGRGVYNEQFF. DNA for the CDR3: TGTGCTAGTGGTTTGGGGCGTGGGGTTTACAATGAGCAGTTCTTC. The chain recombines TRBV12-5 with TRBJ2-1; D gene unclear. Trimming removed 1 base at V and 4 bases at J, with 11 bases between. This CDR3 has 15 amino acids. CDR1 and CDR2 (germline): LGHNT, FRNRAP.

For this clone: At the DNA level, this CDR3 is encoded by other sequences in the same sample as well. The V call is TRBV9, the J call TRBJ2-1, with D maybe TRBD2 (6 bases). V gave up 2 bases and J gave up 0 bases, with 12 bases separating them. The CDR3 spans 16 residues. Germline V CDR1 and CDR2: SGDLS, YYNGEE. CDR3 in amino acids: CASSVVAGSSYNEQFF. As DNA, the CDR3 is TGTGCCAGCAGCGTCGTGGCGGGGAGCTCCTACAATGAGCAGTTCTTC.

The chain's CDR3 is CATSRDLAGVVANTGELFF. The DNA for the CDR3 is TGTGCCACCAGCAGAGATCTAGCGGGGGTTGTCGCGAACACCGGGGAGCTGTTTTTT. This chain uses TRBV15 with TRBJ2-2; TRBD2 matches 10 bases. Germline V CDR1 and CDR2: LNHNV, YYDKDF (reference sequence). This CDR3 has 19 amino acids. V gave up 0 bases and J gave up 0 bases; unmatched junction bases: 7.

The CDR3 DNA sequence: TGTGCCAGCTCACCGTTCTCCGGGGGGGCCCGGAATGAGCAGTTCTTC. This gives the protein CASSPFSGGARNEQFF. The rearrangement uses TRBV18 and TRBJ2-1; 8 bases fit TRBD2. This CDR3 is 16 amino acids long. The V and J ends lost 3 bases and 7 bases, in that order; junction bases with no gene match: 11. Germline CDR1 KGHSH, CDR2 LQKENI. The whole variable domain, filled in from reference TRBV18 and TRBJ2-1, reads NAGVMQNPRHLVRRRGQEARLRCSPMKGHSHVYWYRQLPEEGLKFMVYLQKENIIDESGMPKERFSAEFPKEGPSILRIQQVVRGDSAAYFCASSPFSGGARNEQFFGPGTRLTVL.

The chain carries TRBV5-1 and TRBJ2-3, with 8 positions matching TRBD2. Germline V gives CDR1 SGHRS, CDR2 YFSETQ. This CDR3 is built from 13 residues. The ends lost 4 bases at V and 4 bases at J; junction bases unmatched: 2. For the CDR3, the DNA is TGCGCCAGCAGCCTCGGGGGGGCAGATACGCAGTATTTT. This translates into CASSLGGADTQYF.

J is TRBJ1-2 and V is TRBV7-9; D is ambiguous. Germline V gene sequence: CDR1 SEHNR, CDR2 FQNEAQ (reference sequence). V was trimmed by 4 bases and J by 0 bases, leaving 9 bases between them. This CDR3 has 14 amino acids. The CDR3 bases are TGTGCCAGCAGCTATTCCGCAGCTAACTATGGCTACACCTTC. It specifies CASSYSAANYGYTF. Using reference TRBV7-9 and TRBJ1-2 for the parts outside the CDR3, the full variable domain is DTGVSQNPRHKITKRGQNVTFRCDPISEHNRLYWYRQTLGQGPEFLTYFQNEAQLEKSRLLSDRFSAERPKGSFSTLEIQRTEQGDSAMYLCASSYSAANYGYTFGSGTRLTVV.

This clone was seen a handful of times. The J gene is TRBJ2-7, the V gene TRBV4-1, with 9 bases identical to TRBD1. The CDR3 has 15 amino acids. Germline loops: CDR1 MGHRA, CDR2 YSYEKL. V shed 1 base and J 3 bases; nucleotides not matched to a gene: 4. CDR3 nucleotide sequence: TGCGCCAGCAGCCAAGGACAGGGGGATGTCTACGAGCAGTACTTC. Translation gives CASSQGQGDVYEQYF.

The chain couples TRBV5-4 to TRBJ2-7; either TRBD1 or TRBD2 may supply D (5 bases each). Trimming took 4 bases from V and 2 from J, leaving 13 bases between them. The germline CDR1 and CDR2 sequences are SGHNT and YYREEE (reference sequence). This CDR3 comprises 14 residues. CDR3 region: CASSARDGAYEQYF. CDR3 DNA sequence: TGTGCCAGCAGCGCCCGGGACGGAGCCTACGAGCAGTACTTC.

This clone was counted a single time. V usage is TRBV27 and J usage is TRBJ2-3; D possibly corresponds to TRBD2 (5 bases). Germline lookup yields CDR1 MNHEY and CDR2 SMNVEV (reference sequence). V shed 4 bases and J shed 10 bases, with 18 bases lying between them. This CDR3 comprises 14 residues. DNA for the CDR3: TGTGCCAGCAGTTACGGACTCGAGGACGCCCCGCAGTATTTT. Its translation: CASSYGLEDAPQYF.

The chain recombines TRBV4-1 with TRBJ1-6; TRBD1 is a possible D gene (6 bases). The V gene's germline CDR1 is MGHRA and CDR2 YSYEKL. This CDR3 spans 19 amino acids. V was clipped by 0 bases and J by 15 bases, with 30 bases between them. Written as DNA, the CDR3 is TGCGCCAGCAGCCAAGACTACAGCCGGGGTTTGGGGGCCCAGCTTCTCCTCCACTTT. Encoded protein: CASSQDYSRGLGAQLLLHF.

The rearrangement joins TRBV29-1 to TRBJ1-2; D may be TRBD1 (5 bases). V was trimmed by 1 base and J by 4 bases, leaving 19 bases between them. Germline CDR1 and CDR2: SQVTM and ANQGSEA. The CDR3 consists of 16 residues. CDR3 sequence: CSVEVGTARHGYGYTF. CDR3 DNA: TGCAGCGTTGAAGTGGGGACGGCGAGGCATGGCTATGGCTACACCTTC.

The CDR3 bases are TGTGCCAGCAGTTACGGGATGAACACTGAAGCTTTCTTT. Translating gives CASSYGMNTEAFF. The V and J genes are TRBV6-5 and TRBJ1-1, with D hard to call. Germline V gene lookup returns CDR1 MNHEY and CDR2 SVGAGI. The V end was cut by 2 bases, the J end by 0 bases, with 4 bases between. The CDR3 runs 13 residues.

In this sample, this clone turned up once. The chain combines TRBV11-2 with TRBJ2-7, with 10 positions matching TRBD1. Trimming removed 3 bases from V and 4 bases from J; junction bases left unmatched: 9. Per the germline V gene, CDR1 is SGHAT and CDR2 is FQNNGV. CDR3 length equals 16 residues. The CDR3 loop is CASSFLPTGGQYEQYF. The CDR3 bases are TGTGCCAGCAGCTTCCTTCCGACAGGGGGCCAATACGAGCAGTACTTC.

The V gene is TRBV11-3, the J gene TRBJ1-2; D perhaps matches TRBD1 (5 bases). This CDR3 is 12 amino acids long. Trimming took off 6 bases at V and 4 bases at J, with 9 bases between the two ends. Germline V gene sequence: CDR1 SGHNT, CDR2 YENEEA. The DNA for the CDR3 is TGTGCCAGCAGTTATCAGGGCTATGGCTACACCTTC. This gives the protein CASSYQGYGYTF.

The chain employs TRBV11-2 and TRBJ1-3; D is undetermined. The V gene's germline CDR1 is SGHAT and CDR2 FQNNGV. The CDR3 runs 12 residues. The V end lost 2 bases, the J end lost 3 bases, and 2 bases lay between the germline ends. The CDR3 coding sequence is TGTGCCAGCAGCTTAAGTGGAAACACCATATATTTT. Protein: CASSLSGNTIYF.